Sequencing of this T cell receptor (beta chain) was carried out in a study of cytomegalovirus exposure and HLA in healthy donors. Study results and limitations: Within an earlier analysis, most TCR beta V segments proved productive either about 90% or about 30% of the time. In vitro experiments confirmed that three CMV-associated chains were specific for CMV antigens. A later analysis reportedly identified an Asian-associated ancestry cluster as carrying fewer N-insertions than the roughly 600-donor mean.

The study ran its PCR with 60 Vbeta and 13 Jbeta primers. Assay: immunoSEQ multiplex PCR; the TCRdb copy retains only in-frame clones and omits some. Listed are tens of thousands of clones; about 9.1% falls within the top ten. Germline lookup yields CDR1 LNHDA and CDR2 SQIVND (reference sequence). V gave up 6 bases and J gave up 1 base, with 9 bases separating them. The CDR3 loop spans 13 amino acids. About this clone: What it recognizes is unknown.

The TCR was taken from a man in his forties or fifties in good health and CMV-seropositive. The sample consisted of PBMCs. This sequence joins TRBV19 and TRBJ1-1; D is possibly TRBD1 (5 bases). CDR3 DNA: TGTGCCAGTAGACGGACACCGAACACTGAAGCTTTCTTT. Amino acids: CASRRTPNTEAFF.